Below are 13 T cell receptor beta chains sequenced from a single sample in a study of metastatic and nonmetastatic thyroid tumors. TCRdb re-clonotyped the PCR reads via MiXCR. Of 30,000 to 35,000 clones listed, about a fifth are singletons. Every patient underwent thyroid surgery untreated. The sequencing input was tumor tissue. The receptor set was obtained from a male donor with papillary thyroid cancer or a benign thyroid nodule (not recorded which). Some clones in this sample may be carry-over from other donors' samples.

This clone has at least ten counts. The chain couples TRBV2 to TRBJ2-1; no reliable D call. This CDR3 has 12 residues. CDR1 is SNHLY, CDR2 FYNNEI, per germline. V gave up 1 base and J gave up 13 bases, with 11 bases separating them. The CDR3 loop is CASSEGARPQFF. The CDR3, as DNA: TGTGCCAGCAGTGAAGGAGCTAGACCACAGTTCTTC.

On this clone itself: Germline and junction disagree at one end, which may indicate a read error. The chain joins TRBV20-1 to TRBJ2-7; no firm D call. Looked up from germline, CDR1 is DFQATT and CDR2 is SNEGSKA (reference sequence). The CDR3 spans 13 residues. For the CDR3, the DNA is TGCAGTGCTAGATCGGGCCAGACCTACGATCAGTACTTC. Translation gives CSARSGQTYDQYF.

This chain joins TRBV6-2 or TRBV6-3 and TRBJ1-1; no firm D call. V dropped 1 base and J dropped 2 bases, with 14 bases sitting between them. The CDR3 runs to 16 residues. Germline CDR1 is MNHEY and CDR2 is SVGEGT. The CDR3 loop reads CASSYYGRHRNTEAFF. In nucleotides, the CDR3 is TGTGCCAGCAGTTACTATGGCCGACATAGAAACACTGAAGCTTTCTTT.

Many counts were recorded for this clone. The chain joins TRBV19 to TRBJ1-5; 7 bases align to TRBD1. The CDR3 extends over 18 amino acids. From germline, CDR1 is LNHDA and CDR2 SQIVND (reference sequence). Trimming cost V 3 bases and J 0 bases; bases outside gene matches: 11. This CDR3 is CASSIQGESLYSNQPQHF. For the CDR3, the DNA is TGTGCCAGTAGTATCCAGGGGGAGAGCCTATATAGCAATCAGCCCCAGCATTTT.

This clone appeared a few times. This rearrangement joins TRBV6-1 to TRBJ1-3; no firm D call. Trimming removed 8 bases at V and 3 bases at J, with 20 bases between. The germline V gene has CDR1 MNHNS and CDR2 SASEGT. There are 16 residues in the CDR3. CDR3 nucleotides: TGTGCCAGCGTGGCCCCAGATTACGTTAGTGGAAACACCATATATTTT. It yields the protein CASVAPDYVSGNTIYF.

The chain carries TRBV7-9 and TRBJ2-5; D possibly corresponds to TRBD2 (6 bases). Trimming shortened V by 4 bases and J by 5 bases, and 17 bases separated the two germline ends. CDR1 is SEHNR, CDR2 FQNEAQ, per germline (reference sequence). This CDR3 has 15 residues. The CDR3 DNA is TGTGCCAGCAGCTCGGGAGAGTGGGGTCAGGAGACCCAGTACTTC. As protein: CASSSGEWGQETQYF.

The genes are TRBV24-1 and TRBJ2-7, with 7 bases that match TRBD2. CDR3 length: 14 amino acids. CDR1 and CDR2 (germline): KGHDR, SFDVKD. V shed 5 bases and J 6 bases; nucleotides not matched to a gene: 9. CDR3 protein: CATSAGREIGEQYF. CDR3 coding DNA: TGTGCCACCAGTGCGGGGCGGGAGATCGGCGAGCAGTACTTC.

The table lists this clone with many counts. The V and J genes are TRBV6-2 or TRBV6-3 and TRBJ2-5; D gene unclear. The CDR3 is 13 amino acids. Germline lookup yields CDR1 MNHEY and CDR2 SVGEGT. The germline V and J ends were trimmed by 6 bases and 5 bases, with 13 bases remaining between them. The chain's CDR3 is CASRPTVVETQYF. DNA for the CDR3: TGTGCCAGCAGACCGACTGTCGTGGAGACCCAGTACTTC.

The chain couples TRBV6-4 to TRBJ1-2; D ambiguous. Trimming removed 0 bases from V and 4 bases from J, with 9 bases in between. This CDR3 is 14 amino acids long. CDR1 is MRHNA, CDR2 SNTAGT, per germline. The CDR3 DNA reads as TGTGCCAGCAGTGACTCGTCGGAAGCCTATGGCTACACCTTC. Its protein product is CASSDSSEAYGYTF.

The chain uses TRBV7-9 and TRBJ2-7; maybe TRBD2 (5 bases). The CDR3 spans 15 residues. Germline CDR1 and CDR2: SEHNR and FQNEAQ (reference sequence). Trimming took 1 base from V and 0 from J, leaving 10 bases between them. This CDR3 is CASSLVPGNSYEQYF. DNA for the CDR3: TGTGCCAGCAGCTTAGTGCCCGGGAACTCCTACGAGCAGTACTTC. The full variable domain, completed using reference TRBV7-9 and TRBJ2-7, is DTGVSQNPRHKITKRGQNVTFRCDPISEHNRLYWYRQTLGQGPEFLTYFQNEAQLEKSRLLSDRFSAERPKGSFSTLEIQRTEQGDSAMYLCASSLVPGNSYEQYFGPGTRLTVT.

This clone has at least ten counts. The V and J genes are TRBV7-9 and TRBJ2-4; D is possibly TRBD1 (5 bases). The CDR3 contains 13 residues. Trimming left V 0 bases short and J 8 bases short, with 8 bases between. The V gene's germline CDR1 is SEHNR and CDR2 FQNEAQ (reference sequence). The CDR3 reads CASSLASRDIQYF. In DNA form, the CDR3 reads TGTGCCAGCAGCTTAGCTAGCAGGGACATTCAGTACTTC.

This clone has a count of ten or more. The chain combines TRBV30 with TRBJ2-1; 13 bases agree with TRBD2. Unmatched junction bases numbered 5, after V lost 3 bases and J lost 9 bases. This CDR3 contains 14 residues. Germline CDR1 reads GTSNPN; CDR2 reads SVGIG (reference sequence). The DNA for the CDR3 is TGTGCCTGGAGGGGACTAGCGGGAAGGGGTGAGCAGTTCTTC. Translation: CAWRGLAGRGEQFF. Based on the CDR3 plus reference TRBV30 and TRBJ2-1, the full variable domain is SQTIHQWPATLVQPVGSPLSLECTVEGTSNPNLYWYRQAAGRGLQLLFYSVGIGQISSEVPQNLSASRPQDRQFILSSKKLLLSDSGFYLCAWRGLAGRGEQFFGPGTRLTVL.

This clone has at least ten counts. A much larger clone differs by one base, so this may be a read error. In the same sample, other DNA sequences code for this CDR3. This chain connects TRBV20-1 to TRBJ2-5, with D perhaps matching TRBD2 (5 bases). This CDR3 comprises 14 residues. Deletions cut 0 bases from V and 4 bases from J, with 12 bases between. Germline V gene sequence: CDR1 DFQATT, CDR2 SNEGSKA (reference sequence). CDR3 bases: TGCAGTGCTAGAGATCGTCTAGCAGGAGAGACCCAGTACTTC. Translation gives CSARDRLAGETQYF.